This T cell receptor (beta chain) emerged from a study of T cell responses to AZD1222 COVID-19 vaccine (dated by TCRdb to the early 2020s). About the full investigation: TCR sequencing covered approximately 230 trial participants: 200 to 220 given two doses of AZD1222 and around 26 given two doses of MenACWY control vaccine. Trial participants were enrolled by age into 18-55, 56-69 and 70-plus year subgroups, with roughly 150, 30 and 60 TCR-sequenced participants respectively.

The CDR3 regions of human TCRbeta chains were analyzed by immunosequencing. In the original analysis: TCRs in the repertoires were compared against a reference library of SARS-CoV-2-specific TCRs that had been generated with the MIRA antigen-specificity platform. Breadth was defined as the fraction of unique TCRs that were SARS-CoV-2-associated. Depth was defined as the fraction of total T cells that were SARS-CoV-2-associated. Using the MIRA data, each spike-specific TCR was assigned both to the spike region to which the TCR was reactive and to a CD4 or CD8 class. Log10-transformed breadth and depth values were compared by one-way ANOVA with Sidak's multiple comparisons tests. TCRdb carries this immuneACCESS record with in-frame sequences only. Its versions omit some clonotypes, under half of them owing to an unresolved V gene in the studies checked, with the rest unexplained. From that table come the V and J calls and clone size; the DNA was used to work out D and trimming. This sample lists 100,000 to 130,000 clones; approximately 89% were detected once. The ten top clones hold about 3% of the sample.

What the work shows at the level of the full study, not this receptor alone: CD4 TCRs associated with the vaccine covered the entire spike protein, and the dominant responses were in regions 160-218 and 743-854. The 56-69-year group was small, and its depth increase did not reach significance, likely because of low power. Conclusions about previously exposed vaccinees are limited because only five or six AZD1222 recipients were SARS-CoV-2 seropositive at baseline. Because no day 14 peak-response samples were available, the repertoires could be characterized only after the peak T cell response. Reportedly, close to half of the unique spike-specific TCRs recognized epitopes lying outside the regions that are mutated in the B.1.351 and B.1.1.7 variants. Spike-specific TCR breadth and depth rose significantly after two AZD1222 doses compared with day 0 and with MenACWY recipients. Participants were mostly white British and included more females than males, and it was suggested by the authors that clonal diversity may have been underestimated.

As to this clone: Its antigen is not yet known. No clone much larger than this one lies a single base away; base qualities are absent.

The germline V and J ends show losses of 5 bases and 7 bases respectively, and no gene match explains 5 bases of the junction. The CDR1 and CDR2 encoded by the germline V gene (reference sequence) are GTSNPN and SVGIG. The CDR3 goes from the cysteine to the phenylalanine over 13 residues. The retained sequence is limited to the CDR3, 39 bases, with the frame set at the first base. Explained via the paper, the time point label denotes: baseline before first vaccination. Interpreted using the paper, the treatment or condition label stands for: meningococcal conjugate vaccine given as trial control. Samples from vaccinated people were obtained from the UK trials COV001 and COV002, which included a single-blind randomized controlled phase 2/3 trial of AZD1222 (ChAdOx1 nCoV-19) in healthy adults. For TCRbeta chain sequencing, PBMC samples from trial participants were taken at day 0 and at day 28 after the second dose.

The receptor's source is an adult in good health. The starting material was peripheral blood, obtained on day 0 of MenACWY control vaccination. The receptor chain draws on TRBV30 and TRBJ1-6; 7 bases in the junction line up with TRBD1. The nucleotide sequence reads as follows: TGTGCCTGGGAGGGGGCGCCAAATTCACCCCTCCACTTT. Translated, it reads CAWEGAPNSPLHF.